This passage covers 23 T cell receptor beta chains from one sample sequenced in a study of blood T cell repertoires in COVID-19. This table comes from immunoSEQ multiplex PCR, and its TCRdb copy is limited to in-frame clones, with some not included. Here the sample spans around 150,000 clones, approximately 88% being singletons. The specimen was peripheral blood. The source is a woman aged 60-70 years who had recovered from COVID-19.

Written as DNA, the CDR3 is TGTGCCAGCAGCGTATCGACTTTTGGAAACACCATATATTTT. It encodes CASSVSTFGNTIYF. The rearrangement links TRBV9 to TRBJ1-3; D unresolved. The ends were cut back, 1 base at V and 3 bases at J, with 8 bases in the middle. CDR1 and CDR2 from the germline V gene are SGDLS and YYNGEE. This CDR3 has 14 residues.

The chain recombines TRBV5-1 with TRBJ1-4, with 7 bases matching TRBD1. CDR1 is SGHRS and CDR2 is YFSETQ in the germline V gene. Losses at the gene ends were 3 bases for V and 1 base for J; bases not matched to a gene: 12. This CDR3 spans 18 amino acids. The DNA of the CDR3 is TGCGCCAGCAGCTGGCTGACAGGGTTGAGTCGAACTAATGAAAAACTGTTTTTT. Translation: CASSWLTGLSRTNEKLFF.

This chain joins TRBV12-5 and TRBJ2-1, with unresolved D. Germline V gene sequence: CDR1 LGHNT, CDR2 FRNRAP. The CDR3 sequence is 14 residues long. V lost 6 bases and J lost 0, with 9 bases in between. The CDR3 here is CASGRSSSYNEQFF. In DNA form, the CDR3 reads TGTGCTAGTGGCCGTTCGAGCTCCTACAATGAGCAGTTCTTC.

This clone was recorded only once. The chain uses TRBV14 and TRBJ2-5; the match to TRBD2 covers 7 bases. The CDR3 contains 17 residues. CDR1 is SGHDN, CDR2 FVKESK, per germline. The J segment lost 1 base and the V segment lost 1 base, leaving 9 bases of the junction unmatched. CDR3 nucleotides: TGTGCCAGCAGCCAAGTCTCTTCAGCGGGGAGCCAAGAGACCCAGTACTTC. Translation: CASSQVSSAGSQETQYF.

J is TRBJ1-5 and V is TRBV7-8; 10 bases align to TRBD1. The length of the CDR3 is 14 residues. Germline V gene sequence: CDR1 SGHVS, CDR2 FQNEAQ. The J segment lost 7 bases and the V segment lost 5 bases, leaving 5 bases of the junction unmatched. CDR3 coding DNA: TGTGCCAGCAGCAGACAGGGGGCCATCCAGCCCCAGCATTTT. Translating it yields CASSRQGAIQPQHF.

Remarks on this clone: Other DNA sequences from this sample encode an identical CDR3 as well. CDR3 bases: TGTGCCAGCAGCTCCGCCTACGAGCAGTACTTC. Its protein product is CASSSAYEQYF. The genes are TRBV11-2 and TRBJ2-7, with no clear D. V was shortened by 4 bases and J by 2 bases, with 3 bases between the two germline ends. The CDR3 extends over 11 amino acids. The germline V gene has CDR1 SGHAT and CDR2 FQNNGV.

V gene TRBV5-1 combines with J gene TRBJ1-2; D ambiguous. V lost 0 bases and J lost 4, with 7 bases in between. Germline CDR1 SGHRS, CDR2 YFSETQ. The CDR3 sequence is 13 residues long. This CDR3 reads CASSLDTTYGYTF. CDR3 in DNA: TGCGCCAGCAGCTTGGACACAACCTATGGCTACACCTTC. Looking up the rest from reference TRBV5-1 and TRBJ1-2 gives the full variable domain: KAGVTQTPRYLIKTRGQQVTLSCSPISGHRSVSWYQQTPGQGLQFLFEYFSETQRNKGNFPGRFSGRQFSNSRSEMNVSTLELGDSALYLCASSLDTTYGYTFGSGTRLTVV.

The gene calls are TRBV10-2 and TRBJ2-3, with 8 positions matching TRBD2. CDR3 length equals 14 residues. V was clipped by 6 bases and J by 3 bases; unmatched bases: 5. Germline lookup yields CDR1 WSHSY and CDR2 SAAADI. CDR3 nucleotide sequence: TGCGCCAGCAGGCGGGGGGTGGGTACAGATACGCAGTATTTT. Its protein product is CASRRGVGTDTQYF.

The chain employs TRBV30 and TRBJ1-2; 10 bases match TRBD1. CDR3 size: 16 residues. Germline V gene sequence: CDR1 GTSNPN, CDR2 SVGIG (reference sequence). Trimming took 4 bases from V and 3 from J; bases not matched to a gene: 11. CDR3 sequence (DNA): TGTGCCTGGAATCGGGACAGGGGATTAAAGGACTATGGCTACACCTTC. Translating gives CAWNRDRGLKDYGYTF.

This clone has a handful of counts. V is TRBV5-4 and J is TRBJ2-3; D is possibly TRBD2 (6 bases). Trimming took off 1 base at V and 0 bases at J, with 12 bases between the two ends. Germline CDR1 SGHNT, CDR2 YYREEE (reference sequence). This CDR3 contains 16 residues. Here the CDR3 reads CASSLREWGSTDTQYF. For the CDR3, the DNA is TGTGCCAGCAGCTTGCGGGAGTGGGGGAGCACAGATACGCAGTATTTT. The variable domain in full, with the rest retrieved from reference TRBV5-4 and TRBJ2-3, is ETGVTQSPTHLIKTRGQQVTLRCSSQSGHNTVSWYQQALGQGPQFIFQYYREEENGRGNFPPRFSGLQFPNYSSELNVNALELDDSALYLCASSLREWGSTDTQYFGPGTRLTVL.

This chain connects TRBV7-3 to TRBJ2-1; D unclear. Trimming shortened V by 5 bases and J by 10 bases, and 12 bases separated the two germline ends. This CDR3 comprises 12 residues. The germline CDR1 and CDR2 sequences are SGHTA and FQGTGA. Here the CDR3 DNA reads TGTGCCAGCAGCGCCTTCGTGGGCGAGCAGTTCTTC. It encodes CASSAFVGEQFF.

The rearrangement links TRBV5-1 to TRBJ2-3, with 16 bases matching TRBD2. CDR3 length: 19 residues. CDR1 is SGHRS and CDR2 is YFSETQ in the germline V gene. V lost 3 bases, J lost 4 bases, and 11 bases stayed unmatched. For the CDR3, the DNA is TGCGCCAGCAGCTCAGGGACTAGCGGGGGGGCCTATCTGCCAGATACGCAGTATTTT. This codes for CASSSGTSGGAYLPDTQYF.

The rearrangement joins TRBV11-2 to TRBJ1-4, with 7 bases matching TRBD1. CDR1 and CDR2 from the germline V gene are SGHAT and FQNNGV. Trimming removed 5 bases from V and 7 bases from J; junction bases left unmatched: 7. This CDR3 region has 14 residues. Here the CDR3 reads CASSQGDRVEKLFF. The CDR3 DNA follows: TGTGCCAGCAGCCAGGGTGACAGGGTTGAAAAACTGTTTTTT.

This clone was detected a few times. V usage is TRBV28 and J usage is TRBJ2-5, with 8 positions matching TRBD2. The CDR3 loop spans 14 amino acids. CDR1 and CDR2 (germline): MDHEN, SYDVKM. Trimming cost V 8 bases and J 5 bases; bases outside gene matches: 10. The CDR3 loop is CASQSPGGQETQYF. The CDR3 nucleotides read TGTGCCAGCCAATCCCCGGGGGGGCAGGAGACCCAGTACTTC.

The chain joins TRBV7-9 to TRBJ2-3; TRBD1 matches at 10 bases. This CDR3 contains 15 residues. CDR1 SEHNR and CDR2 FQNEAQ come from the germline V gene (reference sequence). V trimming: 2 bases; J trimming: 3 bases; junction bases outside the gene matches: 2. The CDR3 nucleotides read TGTGCCAGCAGCTTAAGACAGGGGGCAACAGATACGCAGTATTTT. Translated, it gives CASSLRQGATDTQYF.

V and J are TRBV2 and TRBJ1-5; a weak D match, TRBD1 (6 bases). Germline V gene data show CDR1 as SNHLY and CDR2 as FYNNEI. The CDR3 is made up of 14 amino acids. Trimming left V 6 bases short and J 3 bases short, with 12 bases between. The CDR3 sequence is CASRGQLPNQPQHF. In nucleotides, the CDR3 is TGTGCCAGCAGGGGACAACTCCCCAATCAGCCCCAGCATTTT.

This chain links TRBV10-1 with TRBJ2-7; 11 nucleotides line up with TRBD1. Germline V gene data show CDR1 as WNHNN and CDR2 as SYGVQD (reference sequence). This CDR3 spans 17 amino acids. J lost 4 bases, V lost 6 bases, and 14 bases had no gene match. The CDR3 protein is CASSRSLPRDRGYEQYF. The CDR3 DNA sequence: TGCGCCAGCAGCAGGTCCTTACCCCGGGACAGGGGGTACGAGCAGTACTTC.

The DNA of the CDR3 is TGTGCCAGCAGTTTATATGGGGGCGTCAATGAGCAGTTCTTC. This encodes CASSLYGGVNEQFF. The rearrangement uses TRBV28 and TRBJ2-1; D may be TRBD1 (6 bases). The germline gives CDR1 MDHEN, CDR2 SYDVKM. V was pared by 1 base and J by 6 bases, with 10 bases between. This CDR3 contains 14 residues.

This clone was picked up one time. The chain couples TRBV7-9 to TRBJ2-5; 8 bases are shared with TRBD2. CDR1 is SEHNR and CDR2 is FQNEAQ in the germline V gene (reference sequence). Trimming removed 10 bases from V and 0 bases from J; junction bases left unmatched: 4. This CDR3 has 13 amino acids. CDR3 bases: TGTGCCACCCCGGGGGGGAACCAAGAGACCCAGTACTTC. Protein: CATPGGNQETQYF. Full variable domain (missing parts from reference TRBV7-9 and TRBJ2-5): DTGVSQNPRHKITKRGQNVTFRCDPISEHNRLYWYRQTLGQGPEFLTYFQNEAQLEKSRLLSDRFSAERPKGSFSTLEIQRTEQGDSAMYLCATPGGNQETQYFGPGTRLLVL.

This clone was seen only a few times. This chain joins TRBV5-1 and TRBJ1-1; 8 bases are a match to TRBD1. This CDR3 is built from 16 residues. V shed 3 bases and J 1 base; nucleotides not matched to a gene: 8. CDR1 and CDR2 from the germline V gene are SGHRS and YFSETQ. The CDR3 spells CASSSTRQGSNTEAFF. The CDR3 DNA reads TGCGCCAGCAGCTCAACAAGACAGGGGTCGAACACTGAAGCTTTCTTT.

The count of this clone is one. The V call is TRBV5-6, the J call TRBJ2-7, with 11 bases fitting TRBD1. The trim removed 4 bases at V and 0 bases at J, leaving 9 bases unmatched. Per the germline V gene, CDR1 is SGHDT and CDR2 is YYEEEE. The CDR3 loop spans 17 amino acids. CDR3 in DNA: TGTGCCAGCAGCCAAGGACAGGGGGCATTCTACTCCTACGAGCAGTACTTC. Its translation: CASSQGQGAFYSYEQYF.

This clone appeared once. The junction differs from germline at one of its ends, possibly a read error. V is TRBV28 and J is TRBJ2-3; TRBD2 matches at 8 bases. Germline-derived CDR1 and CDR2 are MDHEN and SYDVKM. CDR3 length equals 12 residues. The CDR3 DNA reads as TGTGCCAGCAGTTTAAGGACTAGCTTCCCCTTTTTT. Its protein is CASSLRTSFPFF. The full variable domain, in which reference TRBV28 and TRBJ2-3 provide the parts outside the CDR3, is DVKVTQSSRYLVKRTGEKVFLECVQDMDHENMFWYRQDPGLGLRLIYFSYDVKMKEKGDIPEGYSVSREKKERFSLILESASTNQTSMYLCASSLRTSFPFFGPGTRLTVL.

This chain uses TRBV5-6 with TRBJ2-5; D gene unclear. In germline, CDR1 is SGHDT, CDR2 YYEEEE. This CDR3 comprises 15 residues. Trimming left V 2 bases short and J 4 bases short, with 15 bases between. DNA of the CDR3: TGTGCCAGCAGCTTCTGGCCGGGTTTTGGAGAGACCCAGTACTTC. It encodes CASSFWPGFGETQYF.